This TCR beta chain was recovered during a study of metastatic and nonmetastatic thyroid tumors. Looked up from germline, CDR1 is MNHEY and CDR2 is SVGEGT. The CDR3 has 15 residues. The V and J ends lost 9 bases and 8 bases respectively, with 23 bases between them. Patients were all untreated before their thyroid surgery. Broader study findings: Versus benign nodules, malignant thyroid tumors reportedly had significantly higher TCR beta diversity, in blood and tumor.

As concerns this clone: Its specificity is not known.

As handled by the study authors: Clinicopathological groups differed in CDR3, with these differences serving to build a distant-metastasis classifier for papillary thyroid cancer. Via MiXCR, TCRdb re-called the PCR reads. The V and J calls come from TCRdb's annotation, not from the publication. This sample carries roughly 40,000 clones, over 15% of them seen once, and the ten largest clones take approximately 13%. This clonotype was obtained from a female donor with papillary thyroid cancer or a benign thyroid nodule (not recorded which). Some clones in this sample may be carry-over from other donors' samples. The chain is built from TRBV6-2 or TRBV6-3 and TRBJ2-1; D might be TRBD1 or TRBD2, each matching 7 bases. The sample comprised tumor tissue. The CDR3 coding sequence is TGTGCCAGAAGTACCCAGGGGGTAGCGGGCGATGAGCAGTTCTTC. The encoded protein is CARSTQGVAGDEQFF.